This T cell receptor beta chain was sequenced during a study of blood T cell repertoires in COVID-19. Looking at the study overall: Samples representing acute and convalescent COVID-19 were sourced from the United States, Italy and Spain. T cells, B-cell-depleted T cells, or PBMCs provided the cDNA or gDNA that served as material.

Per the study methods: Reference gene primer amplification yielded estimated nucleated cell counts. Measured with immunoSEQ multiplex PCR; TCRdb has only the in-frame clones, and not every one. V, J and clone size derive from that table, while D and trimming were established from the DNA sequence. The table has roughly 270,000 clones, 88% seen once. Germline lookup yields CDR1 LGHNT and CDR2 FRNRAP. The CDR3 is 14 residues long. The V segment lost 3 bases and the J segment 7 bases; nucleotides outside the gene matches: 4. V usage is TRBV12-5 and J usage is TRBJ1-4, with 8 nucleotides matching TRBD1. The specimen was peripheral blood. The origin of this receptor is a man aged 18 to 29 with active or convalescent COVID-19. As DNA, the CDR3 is TGTGCTAGTGGTTTCCGGGACAGGACTGAAAAACTGTTTTTT. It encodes CASGFRDRTEKLFF.